The 19 T cell receptor beta chains listed next were all sequenced from one sample in a study of T cell responses to AZD1222 COVID-19 vaccine. Sequencing was performed with immunoSEQ multiplex PCR; in TCRdb, only in-frame clones are kept and a portion is missing. The sample shows over 100,000 clones, 88% of them seen only once. This material consisted of peripheral blood, taken on day 0 of AZD1222 vaccination. These receptors were taken from an adult in good health.

This clone was observed once. The chain links TRBV5-4 to TRBJ1-5, with D uncertain. Germline V gene lookup returns CDR1 SGHNT and CDR2 YYREEE (reference sequence). The V and J ends lost 1 base and 7 bases respectively, with 12 bases between them. The CDR3 sequence is 14 residues long. The CDR3 protein is CASSLQGFGQPQHF. The CDR3 DNA is TGTGCCAGCAGCTTGCAAGGCTTTGGACAGCCCCAGCATTTT.

The CDR3 DNA sequence: TGTGCCAGTAGTATACCAGGCGGCGTGAACACTGAAGCTTTCTTT. This gives the protein CASSIPGGVNTEAFF. The rearrangement links TRBV19 to TRBJ1-1, with D unresolved. There are 15 residues in the CDR3. Germline CDR1 LNHDA, CDR2 SQIVND (reference sequence). V was clipped by 2 bases and J by 0 bases, with 10 bases between them. The full variable domain, with the rest looked up from reference TRBV19 and TRBJ1-1, is DGGITQSPKYLFRKEGQNVTLSCEQNLNHDAMYWYRQDPGQGLRLIYYSQIVNDFQKGDIAEGYSVSREKKESFPLTVTSAQKNPTAFYLCASSIPGGVNTEAFFGQGTRLTVV.

This clone has only a few counts. The chain has TRBV10-3 and TRBJ1-1; no firm D call. The V gene's germline CDR1 is ENHRY and CDR2 SYGVKD. Trimming removed 10 bases at V and 6 bases at J, with 18 bases between. The CDR3 consists of 13 residues. CDR3: CATRIGESAEAFF. DNA for the CDR3: TGTGCCACCCGGATTGGGGAGTCGGCTGAAGCTTTCTTT.

J is TRBJ1-5 and V is TRBV11-2; D is undetermined. Looked up from germline, CDR1 is SGHAT and CDR2 is FQNNGV. There are 15 residues in the CDR3. Trimming took 1 base from V and 0 from J, leaving 7 bases between them. The CDR3 loop is CASSLGADSNQPQHF. DNA for the CDR3: TGTGCCAGCAGCTTAGGGGCAGATAGCAATCAGCCCCAGCATTTT.

The chain combines TRBV7-2 with TRBJ2-7; TRBD2 aligns across 14 bases. Germline V CDR1 and CDR2: SGHTA, FQGNSA. The ends lost 3 bases at V and 7 bases at J; junction bases unmatched: 5. This CDR3 region has 15 residues. The CDR3 protein is CASSLGLAGAGEQYF. The CDR3 nucleotides are TGTGCCAGCAGCTTGGGACTAGCGGGAGCTGGTGAGCAGTACTTC.

V gene TRBV7-9 combines with J gene TRBJ1-5; 10 nucleotides agree with TRBD1. Germline V gene data show CDR1 as SEHNR and CDR2 as FQNEAQ (reference sequence). CDR3 size: 16 residues. Trimming cost V 1 base and J 1 base; bases outside gene matches: 1. CDR3 in amino acids: CASSLGQGASNQPQHF. In nucleotides, the CDR3 is TGTGCCAGCAGCTTAGGACAGGGGGCAAGCAATCAGCCCCAGCATTTT.

The J gene is TRBJ1-1, the V gene TRBV2; TRBD1 is a possible D gene (6 bases). V was shortened by 6 bases and J by 8 bases, with 10 bases between the two germline ends. Germline V gene sequence: CDR1 SNHLY, CDR2 FYNNEI. The CDR3 covers 11 residues. The CDR3 reads CASRGATEAFF. In nucleotides, the CDR3 is TGTGCCAGCAGGGGGGCTACGGAAGCTTTCTTT.

V gene TRBV6-5 combines with J gene TRBJ2-3, with 11 bases identical to TRBD1. Looked up from germline, CDR1 is MNHEY and CDR2 is SVGAGI. V trimming: 6 bases; J trimming: 5 bases; junction bases outside the gene matches: 4. The CDR3 totals 14 residues. CDR3 DNA: TGTGCCAGCAGAGGGACAGGGGGGCAAGATACGCAGTATTTT. Translated, it gives CASRGTGGQDTQYF.

With regard to this clone: The sample contains more than one DNA sequence encoding this CDR3. V is TRBV5-1 and J is TRBJ1-3, with 9 bases that match TRBD1. Trimming removed 4 bases from V and 7 bases from J; junction bases left unmatched: 9. The CDR3 extends over 15 amino acids. CDR1 is SGHRS and CDR2 is YFSETQ in the germline V gene. CDR3 sequence: CASSLRTGAGNTIYF. The CDR3 region has the DNA TGCGCCAGCAGCCTGAGGACAGGGGCAGGGAACACCATATATTTT.

V usage is TRBV19 and J usage is TRBJ1-5, with D maybe TRBD1 (6 bases). The V and J ends lost 6 bases and 1 base respectively, with 13 bases between them. The CDR3 is 15 amino acids. The germline gives CDR1 LNHDA, CDR2 SQIVND (reference sequence). CDR3 region: CASSQGPVSNQPQHF. Written as DNA, the CDR3 is TGTGCCAGTAGCCAGGGGCCCGTCAGCAATCAGCCCCAGCATTTT.

Written as DNA, the CDR3 is TGTGCCAGCAGCTCCGGGACTAGCGGGAGTGTAGCCTACAATGAGCAGTTCTTC. It codes for CASSSGTSGSVAYNEQFF. This chain uses TRBV11-2 with TRBJ2-1; TRBD2 agrees at 14 bases. CDR3 length: 18 residues. V lost 4 bases, J lost 2 bases, and 7 bases stayed unmatched. Germline assignment: CDR1 SGHAT and CDR2 FQNNGV. Complete variable domain (other parts from reference TRBV11-2 and TRBJ2-1): EAGVAQSPRYKIIEKRQSVAFWCNPISGHATLYWYQQILGQGPKLLIQFQNNGVVDDSQLPKDRFSAERLKGVDSTLKIQPAKLEDSAVYLCASSSGTSGSVAYNEQFFGPGTRLTVL.

The chain recombines TRBV2 with TRBJ2-7; D may be TRBD2 (5 bases). Trimming took off 2 bases at V and 3 bases at J, with 14 bases between the two ends. CDR3 length: 15 residues. Germline V lookup: CDR1 SNHLY, CDR2 FYNNEI. The CDR3 bases are TGTGCCAGCAGTGAATGGGCGAACCGGGACTACGAGCAGTACTTC. It encodes CASSEWANRDYEQYF.

The rearrangement links TRBV15 to TRBJ2-2, with TRBD2 matching over 7 bases. CDR1 is LNHNV, CDR2 YYDKDF, per germline (reference sequence). V shed 0 bases and J 7 bases; nucleotides not matched to a gene: 8. The CDR3 contains 16 residues. The CDR3 loop is CATSRDGRFGGGELFF. The CDR3, as DNA: TGTGCCACCAGCAGAGACGGGAGGTTCGGGGGCGGGGAGCTGTTTTTT.

The chain carries TRBV11-2 and TRBJ2-7, with D perhaps assigned TRBD1 or TRBD2 (7 bases each). V lost 0 bases and J lost 7, with 16 bases in between. Germline CDR1 is SGHAT and CDR2 is FQNNGV. CDR3 length: 15 residues. DNA of the CDR3: TGTGCCAGCAGCTTAGATCTCTCAGGGGGAGGGGAGCAGTACTTC. Its translation: CASSLDLSGGGEQYF.

The chain carries TRBV18 and TRBJ2-3; 13 nucleotides align to TRBD2. Germline V gene data show CDR1 as KGHSH and CDR2 as LQKENI. CDR3 length equals 18 residues. V shed 4 bases and J 4 bases; nucleotides not matched to a gene: 11. The CDR3 sequence is CASSRLGTSGRGSDTQYF. The CDR3 DNA is TGTGCCAGCTCACGGCTCGGAACTAGCGGGAGGGGATCAGATACGCAGTATTTT. The complete variable domain, with remaining parts taken from reference TRBV18 and TRBJ2-3, reads NAGVMQNPRHLVRRRGQEARLRCSPMKGHSHVYWYRQLPEEGLKFMVYLQKENIIDESGMPKERFSAEFPKEGPSILRIQQVVRGDSAAYFCASSRLGTSGRGSDTQYFGPGTRLTVL.

This sequence joins TRBV19 and TRBJ2-3, with D perhaps TRBD2 (6 bases). CDR3 length: 17 residues. Germline CDR1 is LNHDA and CDR2 is SQIVND (reference sequence). V dropped 3 bases and J dropped 1 base, with 17 bases sitting between them. CDR3 in amino acids: CASSILMGGKGTDTQYF. The CDR3 DNA follows: TGTGCCAGTAGTATCCTTATGGGGGGAAAAGGCACAGATACGCAGTATTTT.

This chain links TRBV28 with TRBJ2-7, with 13 nucleotides matching TRBD2. Germline V gene lookup returns CDR1 MDHEN and CDR2 SYDVKM. CDR3 length equals 15 residues. Losses at the gene ends were 4 bases for V and 4 bases for J; bases not matched to a gene: 4. This CDR3 is CASSSPGLAGYEQYF. The CDR3 coding sequence is TGTGCCAGCAGTTCCCCGGGACTAGCGGGATACGAGCAGTACTTC.

The chain joins TRBV14 to TRBJ2-5; D possibly corresponds to TRBD2 (6 bases). Germline V gives CDR1 SGHDN, CDR2 FVKESK. Between the trimmed V and J ends, which lost 1 base and 1 base, there was a span of 10 bases. The CDR3 consists of 15 residues. Here the CDR3 DNA reads TGTGCCAGCAGCCAAGGATGGGGGGTCCAAGAGACCCAGTACTTC. It translates to CASSQGWGVQETQYF.

This clone is a singleton in its sample. The chain combines TRBV7-3 with TRBJ2-1; D remains unclear. The CDR3 runs to 14 residues. In germline, CDR1 is SGHTA, CDR2 FQGTGA. V was trimmed by 1 base and J by 7 bases, leaving 11 bases between them. The CDR3 here is CASSLRSSVNEQFF. The CDR3 region has the DNA TGTGCCAGCAGCTTAAGGTCCAGCGTGAATGAGCAGTTCTTC.